This TCR beta chain was found in a study of T cell changes during pregnancy in multiple sclerosis. The table came from immunoSEQ multiplex PCR; TCRdb's copy has only in-frame clones and leaves some out. Of about 75,000 clones in the sample, more than 80% were seen once. Germline values: CDR1 MGHRA, CDR2 YSYEKL. This CDR3 is built from 16 residues. With V trimmed by 3 bases and J by 2 bases, 9 bases remained unmatched. The clonotype comes from a female donor in good health, enrolled as a control in a pregnancy study. The sequenced sample was peripheral blood, obtained in the first trimester of pregnancy. The chain carries TRBV4-1 and TRBJ2-7; 8 nucleotides match TRBD1. The CDR3 sequence is CASSQDDRGGTYEQYF. The CDR3 nucleotides read TGCGCCAGCAGCCAGGACGACAGGGGTGGGACCTACGAGCAGTACTTC.